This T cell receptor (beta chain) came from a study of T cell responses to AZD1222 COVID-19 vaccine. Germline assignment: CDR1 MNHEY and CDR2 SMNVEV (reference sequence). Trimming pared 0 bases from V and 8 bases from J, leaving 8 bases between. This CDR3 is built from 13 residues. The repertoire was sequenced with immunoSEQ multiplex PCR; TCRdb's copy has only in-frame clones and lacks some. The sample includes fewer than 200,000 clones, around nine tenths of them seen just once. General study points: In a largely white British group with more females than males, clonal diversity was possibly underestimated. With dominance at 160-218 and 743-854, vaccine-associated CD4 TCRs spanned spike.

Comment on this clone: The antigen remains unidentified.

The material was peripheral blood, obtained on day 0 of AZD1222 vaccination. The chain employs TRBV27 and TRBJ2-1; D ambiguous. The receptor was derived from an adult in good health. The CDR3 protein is CASSLSGGHEQFF. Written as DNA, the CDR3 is TGTGCCAGCAGTTTATCCGGCGGACATGAGCAGTTCTTC.